This T cell receptor beta chain was recorded in a study of blood T cell repertoires in COVID-19. Study as a whole: The analysed material was cDNA or gDNA that came from T cells, B-cell-depleted T cells, or PBMCs.

Assay used: immunoSEQ multiplex PCR; TCRdb lists only in-frame clones, some missing. Of roughly 200,000 clones in the sample, approximately 86% were seen once. The TCR sequence derives from a woman aged 25 to 39 who had recovered from COVID-19. Input material: PBMCs or T cells enriched from blood (not recorded which).

The CDR3 region has the DNA TGTGCCACCAGTGATCCGGGTAGGGTTCGGGGTGAGCAGTTCTTC. It is translated as CATSDPGRVRGEQFF. The chain links TRBV24-1 to TRBJ2-1; tentative D call: TRBD2 (5 bases). Trimming removed 3 bases from V and 9 bases from J, with 17 bases in between. The CDR3 contains 15 residues. Germline values: CDR1 KGHDR, CDR2 SFDVKD.